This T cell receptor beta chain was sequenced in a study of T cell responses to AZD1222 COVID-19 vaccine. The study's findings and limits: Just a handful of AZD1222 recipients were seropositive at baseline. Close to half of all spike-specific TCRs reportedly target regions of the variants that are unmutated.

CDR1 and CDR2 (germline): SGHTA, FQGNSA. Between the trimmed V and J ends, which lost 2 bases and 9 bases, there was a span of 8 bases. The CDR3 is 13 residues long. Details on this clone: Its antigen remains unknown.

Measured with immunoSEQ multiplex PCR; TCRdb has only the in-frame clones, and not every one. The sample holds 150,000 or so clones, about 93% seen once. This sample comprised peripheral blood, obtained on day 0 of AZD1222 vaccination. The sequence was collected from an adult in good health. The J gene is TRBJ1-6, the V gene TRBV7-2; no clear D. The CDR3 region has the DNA TGTGCCAGCAGCTTACCCCTTGGTTCACCCCTCCACTTT. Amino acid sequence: CASSLPLGSPLHF. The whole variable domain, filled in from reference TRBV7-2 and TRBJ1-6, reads GAGVSQSPSNKVTEKGKDVELRCDPISGHTALYWYRQSLGQGLEFLIYFQGNSAPDKSGLPSDRFSAERTGGSVSTLTIQRTQQEDSAVYLCASSLPLGSPLHFGNGTRLTVT.